The following is a T cell receptor (beta chain) sequence with its context. No antigen is known for it. The data stem from a study of early T cells in non-severe SARS-CoV-2 infection. Study context: Sequencing of unsorted whole blood was done on bulk RNA, leaving chains unpaired. The study, taken as a whole, reports: Anti-spike CD8 specificities were favored by VDJdb matching, whose results missed private and CD4 specificities.

The TCR library protocol was used to attach unique molecular identifiers. These identifiers were attached to individual cDNA molecules. Each CDR3 protein gets one entry after TCRdb re-called the 5' RACE reads with MiXCR. The sample holds some 80,000 distinct CDR3 sequences, under 11% seen once. Germline-derived CDR1 and CDR2 are MNHEY and SVGAGI. This CDR3 comprises 18 residues. Deletions cut 5 bases from V and 5 bases from J, with 24 bases between. The sequence was obtained from an adult who was a healthcare worker with PCR-confirmed SARS-CoV-2 infection or an uninfected control (not recorded which). This rearrangement joins TRBV6-5 to TRBJ1-4, with D possibly matching TRBD1 (6 bases). The sequencing used whole blood, collected at baseline. The chain's CDR3 is CASSRGQTGFDTNEKLFF. As DNA, the CDR3 is TGTGCCAGCAGTCGCGGACAGACTGGTTTCGACACGAATGAAAAACTGTTTTTT.